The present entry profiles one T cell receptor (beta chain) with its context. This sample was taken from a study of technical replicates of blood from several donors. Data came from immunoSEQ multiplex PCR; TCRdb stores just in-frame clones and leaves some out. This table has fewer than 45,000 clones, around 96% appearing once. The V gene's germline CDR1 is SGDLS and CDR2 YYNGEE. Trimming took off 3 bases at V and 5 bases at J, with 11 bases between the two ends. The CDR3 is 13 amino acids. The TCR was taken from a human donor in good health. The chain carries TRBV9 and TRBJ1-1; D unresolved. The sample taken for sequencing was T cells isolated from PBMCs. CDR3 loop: CASSAYDATEAFF. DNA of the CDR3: TGTGCCAGCAGCGCTTACGATGCGACTGAAGCTTTCTTT.